This TCR beta chain emerged from a study of human T cells and chemical hapten exposure. Specified time point: patch test 1, 2 weeks after DPC sensitization. Treatment reported: therapeutic diphenylcyclopropenone sensitization with weekly scalp DPC. TCRdb re-derived calls from the RACE reads in MiXCR, one entry per CDR3 protein. The sample consists of about 90,000 distinct CDR3 sequences, 10% of them appearing once. The source of this sequence is a man between 40 and 49 years old with alopecia areata. Some clones in this sample may be carry-over from other donors' samples. The sequences come from whole blood, collected in connection with sensitization to the hapten diphenylcyclopropenone (DPC).

The CDR3 spells CASSVTNRQNSNQPQHF. CDR3 nucleotides: TGTGCCAGCAGTGTAACGAATCGACAGAATAGCAATCAGCCCCAGCATTTT. The rearrangement uses TRBV6-1 and TRBJ1-5, with D possibly matching TRBD1 (5 bases). V dropped 4 bases and J dropped 0 bases, with 16 bases sitting between them. The CDR3 is made up of 17 amino acids. Germline CDR1 reads MNHNS; CDR2 reads SASEGT.